The present entry profiles one T cell receptor beta chain with its context. The source of the sample is a study of blood T cell repertoires in COVID-19. The CDR3 runs to 16 residues. CDR1 and CDR2 from the germline V gene are ENHRY and SYGVKD. J gave up 2 bases and V 0 bases, and 4 bases lay outside the gene matches. Profiling relied on immunoSEQ multiplex PCR, and the TCRdb table lists in-frame clones only, not all of them. The data show about 300,000 clones, around 90% seen once. Sequenced input: peripheral blood. The chain carries TRBV10-3 and TRBJ2-1, with TRBD2 matching over 7 bases. This TCR was sampled from a young man with active or convalescent COVID-19. CDR3 in DNA: TGTGCCATCAGTGAGTCTGCAGGGACTACCTACAATGAGCAGTTCTTC. Translation: CAISESAGTTYNEQFF.